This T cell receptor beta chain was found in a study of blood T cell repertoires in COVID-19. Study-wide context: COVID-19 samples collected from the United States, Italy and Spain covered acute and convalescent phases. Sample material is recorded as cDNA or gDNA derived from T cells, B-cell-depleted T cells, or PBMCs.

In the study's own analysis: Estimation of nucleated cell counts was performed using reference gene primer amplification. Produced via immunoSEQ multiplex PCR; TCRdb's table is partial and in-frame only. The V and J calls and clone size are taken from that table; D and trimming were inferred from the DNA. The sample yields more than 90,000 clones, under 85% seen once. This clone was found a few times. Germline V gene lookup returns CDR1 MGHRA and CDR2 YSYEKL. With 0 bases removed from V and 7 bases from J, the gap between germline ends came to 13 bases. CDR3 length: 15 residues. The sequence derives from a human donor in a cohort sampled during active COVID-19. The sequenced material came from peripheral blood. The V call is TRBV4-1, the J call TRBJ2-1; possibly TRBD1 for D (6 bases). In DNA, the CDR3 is TGCGCCAGCAGCCAAGATACCGGGACAAAGAATGAGCAGTTCTTC. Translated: CASSQDTGTKNEQFF.